This entry describes one T cell receptor beta chain. The antigen is not known. As to treatment: around 19 received Ad26.COV2.S at low or high dose, single or two shots; about 5 received placebo; per-sample allocation not given. Repertoires come from day 63 after the first vaccine or placebo injection. The vaccine delivered Wuhan-strain SARS-CoV-2 spike through an Ad26 vector. The data were produced by immunoSEQ multiplex PCR, yet TCRdb's version contains in-frame clones alone and is incomplete. The sample carries approximately 280,000 clones, over 75% recorded once. The germline gives CDR1 SQVTM, CDR2 ANQGSEA. The CDR3 runs to 15 residues. Trimming stripped 2 bases from V and 0 bases from J, with 13 bases between. The data originate from a study of Ad26.COV2.S vaccination and SARS-CoV-2 variants. Study-wide results and limits: Measurement of non-spike TCR breadth gave similar results in vaccine and placebo recipients.

Sequencing was performed on peripheral blood, taken in a trial of Ad26.COV2.S vaccine versus placebo. This chain joins TRBV29-1 and TRBJ1-1, with a weak D call TRBD1 (6 bases). The TCR was taken from a person between 18 and 60 years old who received the Ad26.COV2.S COVID-19 vaccine or a placebo. The CDR3 region is CSVERGGVMNTEAFF. DNA for the CDR3: TGCAGCGTTGAAAGGGGGGGGGTCATGAACACTGAAGCTTTCTTT.